This TCR beta chain is from a study of identical twins. Whole-study findings and limits: Fewer insertions marked abundant cord blood beta clonotypes; young adult naive trended weakly, memory not at all.

A single record per CDR3 protein comes from TCRdb applying MiXCR to the 5' RACE reads. Of approximately 890,000 distinct CDR3 sequences in the sample, approximately 13% are singletons; the top ten hold around 1.5%. Healthy Caucasians supplied all donations. This CDR3 has 13 amino acids. In germline, CDR1 is LNHDA, CDR2 SQIVND (reference sequence). Trimming took off 4 bases at V and 5 bases at J, with 8 bases between the two ends. There are a few counts of this clonotype. Its specificity is unknown. In addition, the sample was reused for a study of yellow fever vaccine responses in identical twins.

V and J are TRBV19 and TRBJ2-2; D unresolved. The clonotype comes from a young woman in good health. Source material: PBMCs. The CDR3 bases are TGTGCCAGTAGTAAATTAGCAACCGGGGAGCTGTTTTTT. It specifies CASSKLATGELFF.